This T cell receptor (beta chain) was retrieved from a study of read filtering for tumor transcriptome and immune sequencing. From germline, CDR1 is MNHNS and CDR2 SASEGT. Trimming removed 6 bases from V and 0 bases from J; junction bases left unmatched: 14. This CDR3 region has 19 residues. The library was built from around 380 ng RNA with molecular barcoded adaptors for alpha/delta and beta/gamma chains. TCRdb ran MiXCR on the reads and lists one entry per CDR3 protein. The sample carries 30,000 to 45,000 distinct CDR3 sequences, 12% to 15% recorded once. The TCR was taken from a donor at least 40 years old with multiple myeloma. The sample comprised a population of CD138-negative cells sorted from bone marrow. This chain joins TRBV6-1 and TRBJ2-2; 9 bases match TRBD1. CDR3 sequence: CASRDTGTGLRANTGELFF. The CDR3 DNA follows: TGTGCCAGCAGGGATACCGGGACAGGGCTCCGCGCGAACACCGGGGAGCTGTTTTTT.